This T cell receptor beta chain was captured in a study of T cell changes during pregnancy in multiple sclerosis. CDR3 length equals 17 residues. Germline loops: CDR1 MNHEY, CDR2 SMNVEV (reference sequence). The V end was cut by 5 bases, the J end by 0 bases, with 16 bases between. Repertoires were generated with immunoSEQ multiplex PCR, while TCRdb's copy carries only in-frame clones and drops some. This repertoire shows about 57,000 clones, more than 80% found once; its top ten account for roughly 0.36%. The clonotype originates from a female donor with multiple sclerosis, enrolled in a pregnancy study. The sequences come from CD4+ T cells from peripheral blood mononuclear cells, collected before pregnancy. The chain combines TRBV27 with TRBJ2-2, with D possibly being TRBD2 (6 bases). CDR3 in DNA: TGTGCCAGCAGTCCACGACTAGGGGTGTCGAACACCGGGGAGCTGTTTTTT. This codes for CASSPRLGVSNTGELFF.